Listed below are T cell receptor beta chains from one sample, sequenced in a study of cytomegalovirus exposure and HLA in healthy donors. Generated by immunoSEQ multiplex PCR, the TCRdb table keeps only in-frame clones and is missing some. The sample holds roughly 56,000 clones; more than 70% are singletons and the top ten take roughly 1.4%. The sequenced sample was PBMCs. These receptors all come from a man aged 18 to 30 in good health and CMV-seronegative. Each CDR3 is given with its conserved first and last residue. The order of the fields is CDR3 length, D gene, J gene, clone size, V gene, CDR3 DNA, CDR3 protein. D genes are given only for firm matches. Clone size is shown for a subset of rows, as once, few, many or a class of expanded clone.

len: 13; d_gene: .; j_gene: TRBJ1-1; abundance: .; v_gene: TRBV15; CDR3nt: TGTGCCACCAGCGGGGGCTGGAACACTGAAGCTTTCTTT; CDR3aa: CATSGGWNTEAFF
len: 14; d_gene: .; j_gene: TRBJ2-1; abundance: .; v_gene: TRBV7-6; CDR3nt: TGTGCCAGCAGCTTAGTTGATAGCGGCAATGAGCAGTTCTTC; CDR3aa: CASSLVDSGNEQFF
len: 14; d_gene: .; j_gene: TRBJ2-6; abundance: .; v_gene: TRBV29-1; CDR3nt: TGCAGCGTTGTACAGGGATCTGGGGCCAACGTCCTGACTTTC; CDR3aa: CSVVQGSGANVLTF
len: 15; d_gene: .; j_gene: TRBJ2-7; abundance: .; v_gene: TRBV6-5; CDR3nt: TGTGCCAGCAGTTCCCCTTCGGAGCTACTCTACGAGCAGTACTTC; CDR3aa: CASSSPSELLYEQYF
len: 15; d_gene: .; j_gene: TRBJ1-3; abundance: few; v_gene: TRBV4-1; CDR3nt: TGCGCCAGCAGCCGCGACCAGGGGTCTGGAAACACCATATATTTT; CDR3aa: CASSRDQGSGNTIYF
len: 16; d_gene: .; j_gene: TRBJ2-1; abundance: few; v_gene: TRBV4-1; CDR3nt: TGCGCCAGCAGCCGAACGTCCGGGACTGCCTACAATGAGCAGTTCTTC; CDR3aa: CASSRTSGTAYNEQFF
len: 14; d_gene: .; j_gene: TRBJ1-5; abundance: medium-sized; v_gene: TRBV2; CDR3nt: TGTGCCAGCAGTGTCCCCATCGGGAATCAGCCCCAGCATTTT; CDR3aa: CASSVPIGNQPQHF
len: 15; d_gene: .; j_gene: TRBJ1-5; abundance: .; v_gene: TRBV15; CDR3nt: TGTGCCACCAGCAGAGATTACGGAGGCAATCAGCCCCAGCATTTT; CDR3aa: CATSRDYGGNQPQHF
len: 20; d_gene: .; j_gene: TRBJ1-1; abundance: few; v_gene: TRBV2; CDR3nt: TGTGCCAGCAGTGAATTTGGGGGGGCGGCGGTTGGGGTTGTAAACACTGAAGCTTTCTTT; CDR3aa: CASSEFGGAAVGVVNTEAFF
len: 14; d_gene: .; j_gene: TRBJ2-7; abundance: .; v_gene: TRBV10-3; CDR3nt: TGTGCCATCAGTGAGTCCGACAGAGTCTACGAGCAGTACTTC; CDR3aa: CAISESDRVYEQYF
len: 15; d_gene: .; j_gene: TRBJ1-1; abundance: .; v_gene: TRBV5-1; CDR3nt: TGCGCCAGCAGCAACACGGGCGGGATGGACACTGAAGCTTTCTTT; CDR3aa: CASSNTGGMDTEAFF
len: 12; d_gene: .; j_gene: TRBJ2-3; abundance: .; v_gene: TRBV7-6; CDR3nt: TGTGCCAGCAGCCCTAGCACAGATACGCAGTATTTT; CDR3aa: CASSPSTDTQYF
len: 12; d_gene: TRBD1; j_gene: TRBJ1-5; abundance: .; v_gene: TRBV28; CDR3nt: TGTGCCAGCAGGACAGGGGATCAGCCCCAGCATTTT; CDR3aa: CASRTGDQPQHF
len: 13; d_gene: .; j_gene: TRBJ1-2; abundance: .; v_gene: TRBV4-1; CDR3nt: TGCGCCAGCAGCCTGGCAGGGGACTATGGCTACACCTTC; CDR3aa: CASSLAGDYGYTF
len: 14; d_gene: .; j_gene: TRBJ2-1; abundance: once; v_gene: TRBV2; CDR3nt: TGTGCCAGCAGTGAGTTGACTAACTACAATGAGCAGTTCTTC; CDR3aa: CASSELTNYNEQFF
len: 13; d_gene: .; j_gene: TRBJ1-2; abundance: .; v_gene: TRBV10-3; CDR3nt: TGTGCCATCAGTGAAGGGGGGGCGTTCGGCTACACCTTC; CDR3aa: CAISEGGAFGYTF
len: 12; d_gene: .; j_gene: TRBJ1-2; abundance: .; v_gene: TRBV10-2; CDR3nt: TGCGCCAGCAGTGGGACAAACTATGGCTACACCTTC; CDR3aa: CASSGTNYGYTF
len: 15; d_gene: .; j_gene: TRBJ1-5; abundance: .; v_gene: TRBV28; CDR3nt: TGTGCCAGCAGTTTATCAGGGGCGAGCAATCAGCCCCAGCATTTT; CDR3aa: CASSLSGASNQPQHF
len: 10; d_gene: TRBD1; j_gene: TRBJ1-2; abundance: few; v_gene: TRBV28; CDR3nt: TGTGCCGTACAGGGGGTCGGCTACACCTTC; CDR3aa: CAVQGVGYTF
len: 12; d_gene: .; j_gene: TRBJ2-7; abundance: .; v_gene: TRBV30; CDR3nt: TGTGCCTGGAGTGTATATGACAGCGAGCAGTACTTC; CDR3aa: CAWSVYDSEQYF
len: 15; d_gene: .; j_gene: TRBJ2-1; abundance: .; v_gene: TRBV2; CDR3nt: TGTGCCAGCAGGGCGACTCCAAGCTCCTACAATGAGCAGTTCTTC; CDR3aa: CASRATPSSYNEQFF
len: 14; d_gene: TRBD1; j_gene: TRBJ1-1; abundance: once; v_gene: TRBV18; CDR3nt: TGTGCCAGCTCCCTCGACAGGGGAGGAACTGAAGCTTTCTTT; CDR3aa: CASSLDRGGTEAFF
len: 13; d_gene: .; j_gene: TRBJ2-7; abundance: .; v_gene: TRBV13; CDR3nt: TGTGCCAGCAGCTTAATGGCATCCTACGAGCAGTACTTC; CDR3aa: CASSLMASYEQYF
len: 14; d_gene: TRBD2; j_gene: TRBJ2-7; abundance: .; v_gene: TRBV2; CDR3nt: TGTGCCAGCAGGATTAACGGGGGGACGGGCGAGCAGTACTTC; CDR3aa: CASRINGGTGEQYF
len: 14; d_gene: .; j_gene: TRBJ2-4; abundance: .; v_gene: TRBV6-6; CDR3nt: TGTGCCAGCAGATTACAGGGTTCCAAAAACATTCAGTACTTC; CDR3aa: CASRLQGSKNIQYF
len: 13; d_gene: .; j_gene: TRBJ2-7; abundance: .; v_gene: TRBV12-5; CDR3nt: TGTGCTAGTGGTTTGGTACCGGGTGGCGAGCAGTACTTC; CDR3aa: CASGLVPGGEQYF
len: 14; d_gene: .; j_gene: TRBJ2-5; abundance: .; v_gene: TRBV11-2; CDR3nt: TGTGCCAGCAGCTTTATGGAGGCTGAAGAGACCCAGTACTTC; CDR3aa: CASSFMEAEETQYF
len: 13; d_gene: .; j_gene: TRBJ1-2; abundance: .; v_gene: TRBV28; CDR3nt: TGTGCCAGCAGTTCCGGGACACTTGATGGCTACACCTTC; CDR3aa: CASSSGTLDGYTF
len: 13; d_gene: .; j_gene: TRBJ1-1; abundance: .; v_gene: TRBV30; CDR3nt: TGTGCCTACAAGTCGGGGGGGAAAACTGAAGCTTTCTTT; CDR3aa: CAYKSGGKTEAFF
len: 13; d_gene: .; j_gene: TRBJ1-1; abundance: .; v_gene: TRBV11-1; CDR3nt: TGTGCCAGCAGCTCGCTAGTGAACACTGAAGCTTTCTTT; CDR3aa: CASSSLVNTEAFF
len: 15; d_gene: TRBD2; j_gene: TRBJ2-5; abundance: .; v_gene: TRBV6-5; CDR3nt: TGTGCCAGCAGTTTGGGCGGGGGGGCCGGAGAGACCCAGTACTTC; CDR3aa: CASSLGGGAGETQYF
len: 14; d_gene: .; j_gene: TRBJ1-4; abundance: .; v_gene: TRBV13; CDR3nt: TGTGCCAGCAGCCCGAGAGGGGGGGTTGAAAAACTGTTTTTT; CDR3aa: CASSPRGGVEKLFF
len: 16; d_gene: TRBD1; j_gene: TRBJ1-2; abundance: .; v_gene: TRBV7-8; CDR3nt: TGTGCCAGCAGCTTACGGGTGGGACAGGGGGATTATGGCTACACCTTC; CDR3aa: CASSLRVGQGDYGYTF
len: 14; d_gene: .; j_gene: TRBJ2-1; abundance: .; v_gene: TRBV29-1; CDR3nt: TGCAGCTCGGGGCCAGGGGAGAAATACAATGAGCAGTTCTTC; CDR3aa: CSSGPGEKYNEQFF
len: 15; d_gene: .; j_gene: TRBJ1-2; abundance: .; v_gene: TRBV18; CDR3nt: TGTGCCAGCTCACCACTTGGGAGGGGCCACTATGGCTACACCTTC; CDR3aa: CASSPLGRGHYGYTF
len: 15; d_gene: TRBD1; j_gene: TRBJ1-2; abundance: .; v_gene: TRBV4-1; CDR3nt: TGCGCCAGCAGCCAAGACGCAGGGGGCTACTATGGCTACACCTTC; CDR3aa: CASSQDAGGYYGYTF
len: 14; d_gene: .; j_gene: TRBJ1-2; abundance: .; v_gene: TRBV5-4; CDR3nt: TGTGCCAGCAGCTTCGCCGGAGCTAACTATGGCTACACCTTC; CDR3aa: CASSFAGANYGYTF
len: 15; d_gene: TRBD2; j_gene: TRBJ2-3; abundance: .; v_gene: TRBV30; CDR3nt: TGTGCCTGGAGTCCCGGGGGGGGTCCGGCAGATACGCAGTATTTT; CDR3aa: CAWSPGGGPADTQYF
len: 16; d_gene: TRBD2; j_gene: TRBJ2-1; abundance: .; v_gene: TRBV7-2; CDR3nt: TGTGCCAGCAGCTATGCCCTAGCGGGGGGGTACAATGAGCAGTTCTTC; CDR3aa: CASSYALAGGYNEQFF
len: 12; d_gene: .; j_gene: TRBJ1-1; abundance: .; v_gene: TRBV7-9; CDR3nt: TGTGCCAGCAGCTTAGGACAGTTCGAAGCTTTCTTT; CDR3aa: CASSLGQFEAFF
len: 15; d_gene: .; j_gene: TRBJ1-5; abundance: .; v_gene: TRBV2; CDR3nt: TGTGCCAGCAGCGCTCCAGGGGTCCTCGGGCAGCCCCAGCATTTT; CDR3aa: CASSAPGVLGQPQHF
len: 15; d_gene: TRBD1; j_gene: TRBJ1-4; abundance: .; v_gene: TRBV15; CDR3nt: TGTGCCACCAGCACCGAAACAGGGGGCGGTGAAAAACTGTTTTTT; CDR3aa: CATSTETGGGEKLFF
len: 15; d_gene: .; j_gene: TRBJ1-1; abundance: few; v_gene: TRBV5-5; CDR3nt: TGTGCCAGCAGCTCCCTACCCCAATCGAACACTGAAGCTTTCTTT; CDR3aa: CASSSLPQSNTEAFF
len: 15; d_gene: .; j_gene: TRBJ2-1; abundance: .; v_gene: TRBV7-3; CDR3nt: TGTGCCAGTTCAGAGGGTTTTAGCTCCTACAATGAGCAGTTCTTC; CDR3aa: CASSEGFSSYNEQFF
len: 14; d_gene: TRBD1; j_gene: TRBJ1-2; abundance: .; v_gene: TRBV7-9; CDR3nt: TGTGCCAGCAGCCAAGGGACAGGGGTAAATGGCTACACCTTC; CDR3aa: CASSQGTGVNGYTF
len: 15; d_gene: .; j_gene: TRBJ2-2; abundance: .; v_gene: TRBV14; CDR3nt: TGTGCCAGCAGCCTCGGGACTGGACACACCGGGGAGCTGTTTTTT; CDR3aa: CASSLGTGHTGELFF
len: 15; d_gene: TRBD2; j_gene: TRBJ2-7; abundance: .; v_gene: TRBV10-2; CDR3nt: TGCGCCAGCAGAGGACGGGACTACCCGACCTACGAGCAGTACTTC; CDR3aa: CASRGRDYPTYEQYF
len: 13; d_gene: TRBD1; j_gene: TRBJ2-7; abundance: .; v_gene: TRBV29-1; CDR3nt: TGCAGCGCAGAGACAGGGGGCTCGGGAGAGCAGTACTTC; CDR3aa: CSAETGGSGEQYF